This TCR beta chain is drawn from a study of T cells in narcolepsy. The overall study: Healthy controls were enrolled alongside patients with narcolepsy type 1 or type 2.

Clones were sequenced by immunoSEQ multiplex PCR, and TCRdb holds only the in-frame ones, with some missing. The sample has over 20,000 clones, about 91% seen once. V gave up 6 bases and J gave up 0 bases, with 3 bases separating them. The germline CDR1 and CDR2 sequences are SGHTA and FQGNSA. The CDR3 spans 12 residues. The sample was CD45RA- memory CD4+ T cells from PBMCs. The V call is TRBV7-2, the J call TRBJ2-1; no reliable D call. This receptor was obtained from a human donor with narcolepsy. The CDR3 DNA sequence: TGTGCCAGCAGGAGCTCCTACAATGAGCAGTTCTTC. It encodes CASRSSYNEQFF. Full variable domain (remainder filled in from reference TRBV7-2 and TRBJ2-1): GAGVSQSPSNKVTEKGKDVELRCDPISGHTALYWYRQSLGQGLEFLIYFQGNSAPDKSGLPSDRFSAERTGGSVSTLTIQRTQQEDSAVYLCASRSSYNEQFFGPGTRLTVL.